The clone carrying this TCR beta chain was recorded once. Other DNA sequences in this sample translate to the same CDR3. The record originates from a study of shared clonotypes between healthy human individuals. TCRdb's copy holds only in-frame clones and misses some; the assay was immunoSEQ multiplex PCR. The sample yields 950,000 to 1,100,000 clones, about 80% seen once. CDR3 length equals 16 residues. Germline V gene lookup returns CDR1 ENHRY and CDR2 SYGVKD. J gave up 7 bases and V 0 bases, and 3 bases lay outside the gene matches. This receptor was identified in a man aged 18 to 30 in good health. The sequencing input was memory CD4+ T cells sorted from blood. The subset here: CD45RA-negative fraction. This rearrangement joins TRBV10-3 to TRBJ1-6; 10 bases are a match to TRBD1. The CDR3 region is CAISESTGQGNSPLHF. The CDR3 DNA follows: TGTGCCATCAGTGAGTCGACGGGACAGGGGAATTCACCCCTCCACTTT.